This T cell receptor (beta chain) was documented in a study of tumor and adjacent non-tumor tissue in lung cancer. The CDR3 length is 15 residues. Germline V lookup: CDR1 MNHEY, CDR2 SVGEGT. No cell sorting was done before RNA was extracted from the tissue. TCRbeta libraries were built with three rounds of nested PCR, modified from ARM-PCR. Each CDR3 protein is one row after TCRdb ran MiXCR on the multiplex PCR reads. The repertoire has about 85,000 distinct CDR3 sequences, about 61% of them found once; the top ten carry 15%. Comments on this clonotype: The junction and the germline gene differ at one end; a read error may be behind it.

V and J are TRBV6-2 or TRBV6-3 and TRBJ2-1; the D gene is possibly TRBD1 (6 bases). This TCR came from a man aged 65 to 85 with non-small cell lung cancer. The material sequenced was lung tumor tissue. CDR3 residues: CTSSNFGQNHNEQFF. CDR3 coding DNA: TGCACCAGCAGCAACTTCGGACAGAACCACAATGAGCAGTTCTTC.